Sequencing of this TCR beta chain was carried out in a study of blood T cell repertoires in COVID-19. Per the authors' pipeline: Amplification with reference gene primers provided the estimates of nucleated cell counts. The assay was immunoSEQ multiplex PCR, and TCRdb's table has in-frame clones only and misses some. V, J and clone size were drawn from that table, and D and trimming were deduced from the DNA. This repertoire shows 150,000 to 200,000 clones, roughly four fifths found once; its top ten account for less than 10%. Patients at the Seattle site were enrolled during active infection and followed longitudinally. Sequencing input: peripheral blood. The source of this sequence is a woman aged 70-85 years with COVID-19, enrolled during active disease.

CDR3 sequence (DNA): TGCGCCAGCAGTGAGTCGGCAGCGGGACAAGAGACCCAGTACTTC. This gives the protein CASSESAAGQETQYF. The chain uses TRBV10-1 and TRBJ2-5, with TRBD2 matching over 7 bases. V lost 0 bases and J lost 2; bases outside the gene matches: 3. The CDR3 contains 15 residues. Germline CDR1 reads WNHNN; CDR2 reads SYGVQD (reference sequence).